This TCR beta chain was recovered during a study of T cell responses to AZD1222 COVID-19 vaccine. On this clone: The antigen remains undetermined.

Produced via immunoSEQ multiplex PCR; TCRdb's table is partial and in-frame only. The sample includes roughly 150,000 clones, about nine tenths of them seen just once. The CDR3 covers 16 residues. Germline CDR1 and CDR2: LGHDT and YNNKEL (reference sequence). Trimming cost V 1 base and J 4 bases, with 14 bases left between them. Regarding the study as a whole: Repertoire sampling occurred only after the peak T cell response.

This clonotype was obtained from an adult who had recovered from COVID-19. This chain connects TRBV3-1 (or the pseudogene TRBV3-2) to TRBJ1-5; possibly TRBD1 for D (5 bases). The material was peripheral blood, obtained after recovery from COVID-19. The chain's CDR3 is CASSQGSTWGNQPQHF. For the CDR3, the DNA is TGTGCCAGCAGCCAAGGTTCCACTTGGGGGAATCAGCCCCAGCATTTT.